The entry below gives a single T cell receptor beta chain sequence along with its context. This clone has only one observation. Its antigen specificity is not known. Base-call qualities are not available, and no considerably larger clone is one nucleotide away. The immunoSEQ hsTCRB v3.0 assay was used at survey level resolution to sequence the TRB variable region. TRB sequencing targeted a depth of 40,000-50,000 T-cell genomes per sample. Pooled TRB libraries were sequenced on an Illumina MiSeq with a v3 150-cycle kit. In the authors' own workflow: Analysis of repertoires was carried out in R inside a reproducible Nextflow workflow spanning QC, data transformation and analysis. LymphoSeq2, an R package for AIRR-Seq data exploration, was used to implement custom analyses. A handful of samples yielding fewer than 5000 total TRB sequences were excluded, leaving around 190 analyzed HIV repertoires. Among the roughly 190 retained HIV repertoires, some 60 were collected before ART initiation and approximately 130 were collected after ART initiation. Repertoires were downsampled to 5000 TRB nucleotide sequences, and summary statistics were averaged over 100 downsampling iterations. The analysis kept only TRB sequences whose CDR3 regions were at least seven amino acids long. Two measures captured diversity: a Shannon entropy-derived clonality score and the Gini coefficient. In the repertoire networks, any two of the top 5000 CDR3 amino acid sequences were linked whenever the two sequences differed by an edit distance of one. For TRB CDR3 amino acid sequences, antigen specificity groups and MHC restriction were predicted with GLIPH2. To flag known associations with CMV, EBV, HIV or tissue antigens, CDR3 amino acid sequences were compared against VDJdb and McPAS-TCR. Pre-ART, post-ART and control groups were compared with Wilcoxon signed-rank tests and Holm-Bonferroni correction. This is the immuneACCESS table as TCRdb keeps it, with only in-frame sequences that have V and J called. A part of the clones is gone; compared with another copy, unresolved V genes explain less than half, and the rest is unexplained. V and J calls plus clone size are reproduced from that table; the DNA served to infer D and trimming. The sample table records about 32,000 clones; about 94% of these occur just once. Of the sample, roughly 3.9% is held by the ten largest clones.

Inclusion was restricted to participants for whom at least one PBMC sample before ART initiation and at least two post-ART samples were available. Treatment was received in the United States of America by all participants with HIV. Before DNA extraction, cryopreserved samples of 1-10 million PBMC were thawed and then washed. At the time of the earliest PBMC sample, participants with HIV were aged between roughly 23 and 60 years. PBMC samples from each participant spanned 1-4 timepoints before ART initiation and 2-8 timepoints after ART initiation, with a median of 7 samples. Serial HIV viral load, CD4+ T-cell count, ART history and demographic data were obtained for every participant. Genomic DNA was extracted from unsorted PBMC with a Qiagen kit on a QIAcube, processed in batches of 12 samples. There are 15 amino acids in the CDR3, from cysteine to phenylalanine inclusive. CDR3 DNA is the only sequence kept; it has 45 bases, read in frame from the first base. Per the germline V gene, MNHNS is the CDR1 and SASEGT is the CDR2.

This sample was taken from a study of long-term antiretroviral therapy in people with HIV (dated by TCRdb to between 2021 and 2022). In terms of the full investigation: Collection of the earliest samples took place about a decade ahead of the 2015 WHO recommendation for immediate ART, at a time when ART was typically delayed until CD4 counts fell. The cohort contributed about 180 cryopreserved PBMC samples from 30 to 35 adults with confirmed HIV infection, collected serially over a mean of approximately six years (range 1-12). No cross-contamination during QIAcube processing was shown when test extractions of a monoclonal T-cell line were performed alongside fewer than 40 polyclonal samples. Whether ART initiation and durable HIV suppression were associated with changes in peripheral blood TRB repertoire composition and diversity was tested in a retrospective serial study. Among the 30 to 35 participants with HIV, ten to eleven were female.

Here is what the overall study found, with its caveats: Inferences about post-ART repertoire changes are limited because no data were available on ART adherence, viral resistance or therapy changes. At every time point, the repertoire was dominated by expanded TRB clones first identified before ART initiation, although this dominance fluctuated and, in many PLHIV, declined after ART. A significant increase in TRB diversity was found to be associated with ART initiation, although TRB diversity was observed to remain significantly below that of transplant donor controls even after long-term ART. HIV repertoires had narrower CDR3 length ranges than controls, and the network structure suggested an antigen-experienced repertoire that shifted only slightly toward naive after ART. Since PBMC availability was limited, sequencing covered only the TCR beta chain, with no alpha chain pairing. Unsorted PBMC were profiled instead of sorted CD4+ and CD8+ T cells because pre-ART samples had limited cell numbers. The samples span the years 2004 to 2017, and the ART regimens used may be less effective than current regimens.

The sample was unsorted PBMCs, taken 4.1 years after starting antiretroviral therapy. The rearrangement combines TRBV6-1 with TRBJ2-5; the D gene assignment is perhaps TRBD1 or TRBD2, with each matching 5 bases. Near its end, the DNA agrees better with TRBJ2-7, so the J call may be wrong. This TCR was sampled from a woman aged 45-65 years with HIV. Here the CDR3 is given as CASRDRGRLVDEQYF. The bases read TGTGCCAGCAGAGACCGGGGACGGCTGGTAGACGAGCAGTACTTC.